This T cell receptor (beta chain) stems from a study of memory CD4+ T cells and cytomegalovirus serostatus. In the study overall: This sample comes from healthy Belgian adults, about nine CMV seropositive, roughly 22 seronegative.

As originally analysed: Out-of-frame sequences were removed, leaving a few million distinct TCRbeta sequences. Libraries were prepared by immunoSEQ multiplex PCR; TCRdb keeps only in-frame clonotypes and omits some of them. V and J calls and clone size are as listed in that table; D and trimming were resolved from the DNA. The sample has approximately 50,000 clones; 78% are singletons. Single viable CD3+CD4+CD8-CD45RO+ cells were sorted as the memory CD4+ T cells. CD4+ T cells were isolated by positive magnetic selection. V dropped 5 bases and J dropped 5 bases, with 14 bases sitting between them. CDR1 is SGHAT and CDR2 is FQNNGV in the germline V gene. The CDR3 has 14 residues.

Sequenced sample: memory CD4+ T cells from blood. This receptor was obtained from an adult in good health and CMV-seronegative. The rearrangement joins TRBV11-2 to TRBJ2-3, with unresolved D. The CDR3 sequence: CASSIQPSEDTQYF. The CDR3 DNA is TGTGCCAGCAGCATCCAACCCTCTGAAGATACGCAGTATTTT.